The present TCR beta chain was sequenced within a study of metastatic and nonmetastatic thyroid tumors. Study-level background: From malignant and benign thyroid patients, repertoires in blood and in tumor or nodule tissue were compared. General study results and limits: It was reportedly found that TCR beta diversity was significantly higher in malignant thyroid tumors than in benign nodules, a difference seen in both blood and tumor samples.

This CDR3 contains 11 residues. Germline loops: CDR1 MGHDK, CDR2 SYGVNS. Deletions cut 2 bases from V and 11 bases from J, with 9 bases between. MiXCR was used by TCRdb to re-call the PCR reads. The profile covers about 15,000 clones, with 23% appearing a single time and approximately 12% taken by the ten largest. This clone is categorized as medium-sized. Its antigen is undetermined. Until they underwent thyroid surgery, no patient had received any treatment. The material sequenced was tumor tissue. The sequence came from a female donor with papillary thyroid cancer or a benign thyroid nodule (not recorded which). Some clones in this sample may be carry-over from other donors' samples. V gene TRBV25-1 combines with J gene TRBJ1-1; TRBD1 might be the D (6 bases). DNA for the CDR3: TGTGCCAGCAGTGAAATGGGGGCGGCTTTCTTT. Encoded protein: CASSEMGAAFF.